The 26 T cell receptor beta chains in this list originate from one sample, sequenced in a study of blood T cell repertoires in COVID-19. TCRdb keeps only in-frame clones here, not all; method: immunoSEQ multiplex PCR. The sample holds roughly 440,000 clones, about 91% seen once. The sample taken for sequencing was peripheral blood. These receptors were obtained from a woman aged 45-60 years with COVID-19, enrolled during active disease.

V and J are TRBV13 and TRBJ1-2; TRBD1 agrees at 9 bases. Per the germline V gene, CDR1 is PRHDT and CDR2 is FYEKMQ (reference sequence). The CDR3 length is 17 residues. The V segment lost 2 bases and the J segment 4 bases; nucleotides outside the gene matches: 11. The CDR3 DNA follows: TGTGCCAGCAGCTTATCCGGGACAGGGTTCGTAAGCTATGGCTACACCTTC. It encodes CASSLSGTGFVSYGYTF.

This clone occurred a few times. The chain carries TRBV27 and TRBJ1-6, with D tentatively TRBD1 (6 bases). V shed 6 bases and J shed 10 bases, with 16 bases lying between them. The CDR3 is 14 residues long. Germline CDR1 is MNHEY and CDR2 is SMNVEV (reference sequence). This chain's CDR3 is CASRDGTGSSPLHF. The CDR3 bases are TGTGCCAGCAGGGATGGAACAGGGTCCTCACCCCTCCACTTT.

V usage is TRBV2 and J usage is TRBJ2-2, with D tentatively TRBD1 (9 bases). CDR1 and CDR2 from the germline V gene are SNHLY and FYNNEI. The V end lost 2 bases, the J end lost 1 base, and 14 bases lay between the germline ends. This CDR3 comprises 17 residues. The DNA of the CDR3 is TGTGCCAGCAGTGAACGGGGGGGACAGGGGAACACCGGGGAGCTGTTTTTT. Translating gives CASSERGGQGNTGELFF.

V and J are TRBV4-2 and TRBJ1-5; no reliable D call. Per the germline V gene, CDR1 is LGHNA and CDR2 is YNFKEQ. V was trimmed by 3 bases and J by 0 bases, leaving 6 bases between them. The CDR3 sequence is 14 residues long. CDR3 protein: CASSHGDSNQPQHF. The CDR3 coding sequence is TGTGCCAGCAGCCACGGAGATAGCAATCAGCCCCAGCATTTT.

The chain joins TRBV3-1 (or the pseudogene TRBV3-2) to TRBJ2-1; 9 nucleotides line up with TRBD2. Germline-derived CDR1 and CDR2 are LGHDT and YNNKEL (reference sequence). The CDR3 contains 15 residues. V lost 1 base, J lost 5 bases, and 3 bases stayed unmatched. The CDR3 nucleotides are TGTGCCAGCAGCCAAGCAGCGGGGGGCCACAATGAGCAGTTCTTC. This translates into CASSQAAGGHNEQFF.

V is TRBV18 and J is TRBJ1-1; 7 bases map to TRBD1. CDR1 and CDR2 (germline): KGHSH, LQKENI. Germline trimming cut 7 bases from V and 3 bases from J; bases unmatched to any gene: 8. This CDR3 is 14 amino acids long. The CDR3 region is CASFFTGDDTEAFF. As DNA, the CDR3 is TGTGCCAGCTTTTTTACAGGGGATGACACTGAAGCTTTCTTT.

This clone has just one count. The chain recombines TRBV5-1 with TRBJ1-1; possibly TRBD1 for D (5 bases). The germline CDR1 and CDR2 sequences are SGHRS and YFSETQ. The CDR3 is made up of 14 amino acids. V lost 6 bases and J lost 7, with 19 bases in between. The CDR3, as DNA: TGCGCCAGCACCCGCCGTGGGGGGGAGGGTGAAGCTTTCTTT. It is translated as CASTRRGGEGEAFF.

The chain recombines TRBV2 with TRBJ2-7, with TRBD1 as a possible D gene (6 bases). Deletions cut 1 base from V and 3 bases from J, with 10 bases between. CDR1 SNHLY and CDR2 FYNNEI come from the germline V gene. This CDR3 comprises 14 residues. CDR3 in amino acids: CASSEGARGYEQYF. In nucleotides, the CDR3 is TGTGCCAGCAGTGAAGGCGCCAGGGGCTACGAGCAGTACTTC.

The rearrangement joins TRBV2 to TRBJ1-2; 10 bases agree with TRBD1. With 6 bases clipped from V and 4 bases from J, the junction kept 8 bases outside the gene matches. Germline CDR1 and CDR2: SNHLY and FYNNEI. This CDR3 has 15 amino acids. CDR3 sequence (DNA): TGTGCCAGCAGGGGGGACCGGGACAGGGGCTATGGCTACACCTTC. It translates to CASRGDRDRGYGYTF.

The rearrangement uses TRBV11-3 and TRBJ2-3; weak D call: TRBD1 (5 bases). The CDR3 has 15 residues. CDR1 is SGHNT and CDR2 is YENEEA in the germline V gene. Trimming cost V 1 base and J 4 bases, with 12 bases left between them. For the CDR3, the DNA is TGTGCCAGCAGCTTAGGGCGGCTGGGGCCAGATACGCAGTATTTT. It yields the protein CASSLGRLGPDTQYF.

CDR3 sequence (DNA): TGTGCCTGGAGTCTCAGGGGGCGGGCCACTGAAGCTTTCTTT. Translation gives CAWSLRGRATEAFF. This rearrangement joins TRBV30 to TRBJ1-1, with TRBD1 identical over 8 bases. Germline loops: CDR1 GTSNPN, CDR2 SVGIG (reference sequence). V shed 2 bases and J 4 bases; nucleotides not matched to a gene: 6. The CDR3 has 14 amino acids.

The chain has TRBV27 and TRBJ2-2, with 11 bases aligning to TRBD1. The junction had 9 bases not matched to a gene; V was cut back by 5 bases and J by 7 bases. In germline, CDR1 is MNHEY, CDR2 SMNVEV (reference sequence). The length of the CDR3 is 16 residues. CDR3 nucleotides: TGTGCCAGCAGTGCCCGGACAGGGGGCAGTGGCGGGGAGCTGTTTTTT. The encoded protein is CASSARTGGSGGELFF.

The gene calls are TRBV5-4 and TRBJ1-1, with TRBD1 identical over 7 bases. V gave up 7 bases and J gave up 0 bases; unmatched junction bases: 6. Per germline, CDR1 SGHNT and CDR2 YYREEE (reference sequence). There are 14 residues in the CDR3. CDR3 bases: TGTGCCAGCCTCCTACAGGGGATGAACACTGAAGCTTTCTTT. Residues: CASLLQGMNTEAFF.

V is TRBV19 and J is TRBJ1-3, with TRBD1 identical over 7 bases. The trim removed 4 bases at V and 2 bases at J, leaving 8 bases unmatched. This CDR3 has 16 amino acids. Germline V gene lookup returns CDR1 LNHDA and CDR2 SQIVND (reference sequence). The CDR3 DNA sequence: TGTGCCAGTAGTAACAGGGGTAGCCTCCCTGGAAACACCATATATTTT. It specifies CASSNRGSLPGNTIYF.

The count of this clone is one. The CDR3 loop is CASRPAGGGNTIYF. CDR3 DNA: TGTGCCAGCAGACCGGCCGGGGGAGGAAACACCATATATTTT. The rearrangement links TRBV9 to TRBJ1-3; the D gene is possibly TRBD1 (5 bases). V lost 5 bases and J 4 bases, leaving 13 bases between the germline ends. In germline, CDR1 is SGDLS, CDR2 YYNGEE. The length of the CDR3 is 14 residues. Looking up the rest from reference TRBV9 and TRBJ1-3 gives the full variable domain: DSGVTQTPKHLITATGQRVTLRCSPRSGDLSVYWYQQSLDQGLQFLIQYYNGEERAKGNILERFSAQQFPDLHSELNLSSLELGDSALYFCASRPAGGGNTIYFGEGSWLTVV.

The V and J genes are TRBV25-1 and TRBJ2-7; possible D gene TRBD1, 6 bases. The CDR3 has 13 residues. Trimming took off 6 bases at V and 3 bases at J, with 12 bases between the two ends. Germline CDR1 is MGHDK and CDR2 is SYGVNS. The CDR3 nucleotides read TGTGCCAGCAGACAGCAGGGGATCTACGAGCAGTACTTC. Protein sequence: CASRQQGIYEQYF.

The chain links TRBV10-3 to TRBJ1-1; 10 bases agree with TRBD1. With 11 bases clipped from V and 6 bases from J, the junction kept 3 bases outside the gene matches. Germline CDR1 and CDR2: ENHRY and SYGVKD. This CDR3 region has 11 residues. Written as DNA, the CDR3 is TGTGCCGCCGGGACAGGGGCTGAAGCTTTCTTT. Protein: CAAGTGAEAFF.

This chain joins TRBV19 and TRBJ1-2, with D unclear. The germline gives CDR1 LNHDA, CDR2 SQIVND (reference sequence). V was trimmed by 5 bases and J by 8 bases, leaving 9 bases between them. This CDR3 region has 11 residues. The CDR3 reads CASSVGRGYTF. Written as DNA, the CDR3 is TGTGCCAGTAGTGTGGGCCGGGGCTACACCTTC.

This chain joins TRBV5-4 and TRBJ2-1; 9 bases line up with TRBD2. CDR1 and CDR2 from the germline V gene are SGHNT and YYREEE (reference sequence). Trimming removed 4 bases from V and 7 bases from J; junction bases left unmatched: 12. CDR3 length: 16 residues. DNA for the CDR3: TGTGCCAGCAGCCAACCCCCCAGCGGGGGGCGAAATGAGCAGTTCTTC. It encodes CASSQPPSGGRNEQFF.

J is TRBJ2-3 and V is TRBV5-1, with D unresolved. Germline V gene sequence: CDR1 SGHRS, CDR2 YFSETQ. V was trimmed by 2 bases and J by 2 bases, leaving 12 bases between them. The CDR3 is 15 amino acids. DNA of the CDR3: TGCGCCAGCAGCTTCGACACAGATAACACAGATACGCAGTATTTT. The encoded protein is CASSFDTDNTDTQYF.

This clone was seen only a few times. The genes are TRBV5-6 and TRBJ2-5; 7 bases fit TRBD1. The CDR3 sequence is 13 residues long. CDR1 is SGHDT, CDR2 YYEEEE, per germline. V gave up 2 bases and J gave up 3 bases; unmatched junction bases: 1. This CDR3 is CASSFGQEETQYF. The CDR3 bases are TGTGCCAGCAGCTTCGGACAGGAAGAGACCCAGTACTTC. Filled out from reference TRBV5-6 and TRBJ2-5, the complete variable domain reads DAGVTQSPTHLIKTRGQQVTLRCSPKSGHDTVSWYQQALGQGPQFIFQYYEEEERQRGNFPDRFSGHQFPNYSSELNVNALLLGDSALYLCASSFGQEETQYFGPGTRLLVL.

The chain links TRBV30 to TRBJ1-1; a weak D match, TRBD1 (5 bases). Germline loops: CDR1 GTSNPN, CDR2 SVGIG (reference sequence). The CDR3 covers 13 residues. V gave up 8 bases and J gave up 3 bases, with 16 bases separating them. In nucleotides, the CDR3 is TGTGCCGGAGCCGGGGGAGGGTACACTGAAGCTTTCTTT. This encodes CAGAGGGYTEAFF.

J is TRBJ2-7 and V is TRBV15; 10 bases line up with TRBD2. The germline V gene encodes CDR1 LNHNV and CDR2 YYDKDF (reference sequence). J lost 1 base, V lost 2 bases, and 5 bases had no gene match. This CDR3 has 16 amino acids. As DNA, the CDR3 is TGTGCCACCAGCAGACTCCGGACTAGCGGTTCCTACGAGCAGTACTTC. This gives the protein CATSRLRTSGSYEQYF. Supplemented by reference TRBV15 and TRBJ2-7, the full variable domain reads DAMVIQNPRYQVTQFGKPVTLSCSQTLNHNVMYWYQQKSSQAPKLLFHYYDKDFNNEADTPDNFQSRRPNTSFCFLDIRSPGLGDTAMYLCATSRLRTSGSYEQYFGPGTRLTVT.

V is TRBV7-3 and J is TRBJ2-3; 10 bases map to TRBD2. The germline gives CDR1 SGHTA, CDR2 FQGTGA. CDR3 length: 15 amino acids. V shed 4 bases, J shed 4 bases, and the junction held 5 bases outside the gene matches. The CDR3 DNA is TGTGCCAGCAGCTCTAGCGGGGGCGGGGCAGATACGCAGTATTTT. Its protein product is CASSSSGGGADTQYF.

This chain connects TRBV21-1 to TRBJ2-2; TRBD2 is the table's D call, not checked against the DNA. TRBV21-1 is tagged as a pseudogene. There are 19 residues in the CDR3. The CDR3 here is CASSKETLTRTWSTGELFF. In DNA form, the CDR3 reads TGTGCCAGCAGCAAGGAGACGTTGACTCGTACTTGGAGCACCGGGGAGCTGTTTTTT.

The V gene is TRBV10-3, the J gene TRBJ2-2, with TRBD2 matching 7 bases. Germline V gene sequence: CDR1 ENHRY, CDR2 SYGVKD. The V gene end was trimmed by 8 bases and the J gene end by 0 bases; junction bases not matched to a gene: 3. The CDR3 length is 14 residues. The chain's CDR3 is CAISAGANTGELFF. DNA for the CDR3: TGTGCCATCTCTGCGGGAGCGAACACCGGGGAGCTGTTTTTT.